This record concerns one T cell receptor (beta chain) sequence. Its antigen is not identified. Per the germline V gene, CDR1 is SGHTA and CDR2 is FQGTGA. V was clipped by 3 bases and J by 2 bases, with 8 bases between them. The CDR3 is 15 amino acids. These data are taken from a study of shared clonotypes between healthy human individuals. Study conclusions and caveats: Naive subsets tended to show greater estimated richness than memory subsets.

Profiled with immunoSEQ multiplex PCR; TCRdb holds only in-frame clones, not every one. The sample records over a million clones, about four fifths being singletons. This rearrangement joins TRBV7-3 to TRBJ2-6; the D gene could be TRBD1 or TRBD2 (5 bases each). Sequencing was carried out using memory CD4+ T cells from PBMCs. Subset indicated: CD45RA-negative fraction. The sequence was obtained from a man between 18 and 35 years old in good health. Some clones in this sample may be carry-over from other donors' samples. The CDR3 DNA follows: TGTGCCAGCAGCTTTGGGGGAACTGGGGCCAACGTCCTGACTTTC. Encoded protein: CASSFGGTGANVLTF.